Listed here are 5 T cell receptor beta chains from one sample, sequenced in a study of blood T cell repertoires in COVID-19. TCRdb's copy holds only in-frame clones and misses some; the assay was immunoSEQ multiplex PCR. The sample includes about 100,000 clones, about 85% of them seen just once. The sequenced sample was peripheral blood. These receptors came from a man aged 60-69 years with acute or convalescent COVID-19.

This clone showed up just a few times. The CDR3 nucleotides are TGTGCCAGTAGTAAGGACAGGGGGCGTTATTACGAGCAGTACTTC. Its translation: CASSKDRGRYYEQYF. The rearrangement links TRBV19 to TRBJ2-7, with 11 bases matching TRBD1. CDR3 length equals 15 residues. CDR1 and CDR2 (germline): LNHDA, SQIVND (reference sequence). V shed 4 bases and J 4 bases; nucleotides not matched to a gene: 6.

For the CDR3, the DNA is TGTGCCAGCTCACCGAAACTAGCCGACGACAATGAGCAGTTCTTC. It translates to CASSPKLADDNEQFF. The rearrangement uses TRBV18 and TRBJ2-1, with D possibly matching TRBD2 (6 bases). Germline V lookup: CDR1 KGHSH, CDR2 LQKENI. V shed 3 bases and J shed 5 bases, with 14 bases lying between them. This CDR3 comprises 15 residues.

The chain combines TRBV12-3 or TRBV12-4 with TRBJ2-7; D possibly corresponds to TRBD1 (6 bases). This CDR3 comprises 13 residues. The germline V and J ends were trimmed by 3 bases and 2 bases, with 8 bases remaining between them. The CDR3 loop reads CASSLDRAYEQYF. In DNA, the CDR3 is TGTGCCAGCAGTTTGGACAGAGCCTACGAGCAGTACTTC.

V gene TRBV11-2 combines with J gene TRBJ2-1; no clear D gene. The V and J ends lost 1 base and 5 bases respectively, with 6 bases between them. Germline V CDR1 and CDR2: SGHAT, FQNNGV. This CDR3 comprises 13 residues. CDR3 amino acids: CASSLGPDNEQFF. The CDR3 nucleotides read TGTGCCAGCAGCTTAGGTCCAGACAATGAGCAGTTCTTC. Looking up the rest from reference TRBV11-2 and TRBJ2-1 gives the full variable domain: EAGVAQSPRYKIIEKRQSVAFWCNPISGHATLYWYQQILGQGPKLLIQFQNNGVVDDSQLPKDRFSAERLKGVDSTLKIQPAKLEDSAVYLCASSLGPDNEQFFGPGTRLTVL.

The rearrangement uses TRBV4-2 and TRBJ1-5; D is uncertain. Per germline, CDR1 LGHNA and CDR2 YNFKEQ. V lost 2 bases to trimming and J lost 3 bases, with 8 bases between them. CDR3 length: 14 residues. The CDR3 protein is CASSQYQINQPQHF. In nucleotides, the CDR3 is TGTGCCAGCAGCCAATACCAGATCAATCAGCCCCAGCATTTT.